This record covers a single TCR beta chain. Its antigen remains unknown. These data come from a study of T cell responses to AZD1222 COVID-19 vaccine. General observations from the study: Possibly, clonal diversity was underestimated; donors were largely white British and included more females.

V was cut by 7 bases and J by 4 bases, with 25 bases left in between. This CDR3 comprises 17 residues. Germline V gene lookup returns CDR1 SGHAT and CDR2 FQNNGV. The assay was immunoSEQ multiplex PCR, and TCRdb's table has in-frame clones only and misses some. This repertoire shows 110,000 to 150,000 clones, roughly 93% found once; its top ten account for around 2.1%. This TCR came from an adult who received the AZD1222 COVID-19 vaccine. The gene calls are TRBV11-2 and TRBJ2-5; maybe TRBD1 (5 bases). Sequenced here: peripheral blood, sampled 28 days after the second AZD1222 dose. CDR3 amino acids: CASTLTTGSNWGETQYF. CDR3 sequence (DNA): TGTGCCAGCACCCTAACTACAGGCTCGAATTGGGGAGAGACCCAGTACTTC. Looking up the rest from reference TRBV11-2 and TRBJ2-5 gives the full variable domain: EAGVAQSPRYKIIEKRQSVAFWCNPISGHATLYWYQQILGQGPKLLIQFQNNGVVDDSQLPKDRFSAERLKGVDSTLKIQPAKLEDSAVYLCASTLTTGSNWGETQYFGPGTRLLVL.